The present entry profiles one T cell receptor beta chain with its context. Germline CDR1 and CDR2: SGHAT and FQDESV (reference sequence). The CDR3 is 15 residues long. Trimming cost V 1 base and J 12 bases, with 19 bases left between them. In the authors' methods: Estimation of nucleated cell counts relied on the amplification of reference gene primers. The data were produced by immunoSEQ multiplex PCR, yet TCRdb's version contains in-frame clones alone and is incomplete. Clone size and V and J calls were adopted from that table, with D and trimming inferred from the DNA. The sample records 150,000 to 200,000 clones, nearly 85% being singletons. The sample belongs to a study of blood T cell repertoires in COVID-19. Study summary: Samples taken during acute and convalescent COVID-19 were collected in the United States, Italy and Spain. From T cells, B-cell-depleted T cells, or PBMCs came the material, which was cDNA or gDNA.

Input material: peripheral blood. The receptor comes from a woman in her 30s with acute or convalescent COVID-19. V gene TRBV11-1 combines with J gene TRBJ2-1, with D possibly TRBD2 on 5 matching bases. The CDR3, as DNA: TGTGCCAGCAGCTTAGGCAGAGTTAGAGGGCCGGGGCAGTTCTTC. It encodes CASSLGRVRGPGQFF.